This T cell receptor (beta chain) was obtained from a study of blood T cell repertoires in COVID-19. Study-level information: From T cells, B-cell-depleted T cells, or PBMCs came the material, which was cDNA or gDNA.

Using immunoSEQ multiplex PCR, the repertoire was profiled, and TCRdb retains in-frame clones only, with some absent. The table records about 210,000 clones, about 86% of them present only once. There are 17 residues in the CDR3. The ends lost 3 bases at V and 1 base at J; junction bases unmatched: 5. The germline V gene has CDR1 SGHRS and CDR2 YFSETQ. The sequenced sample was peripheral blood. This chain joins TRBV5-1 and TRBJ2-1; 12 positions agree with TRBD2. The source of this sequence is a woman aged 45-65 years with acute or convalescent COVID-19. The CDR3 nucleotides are TGCGCCAGCAGCTCTGGACTAGCGGGATGGTCCTACAATGAGCAGTTCTTC. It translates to CASSSGLAGWSYNEQFF.